Listed below are T cell receptor beta chains from one sample, sequenced in a study of early T cells in non-severe SARS-CoV-2 infection. TCRdb redid the calling of the 5' RACE reads with MiXCR, one entry per CDR3 protein. The table includes roughly 45,000 distinct CDR3 sequences, 11% detected once. Sequencing was done on a sample of whole blood. These TCRs come from an adult who was a healthcare worker with PCR-confirmed SARS-CoV-2 infection or an uninfected control (not recorded which). CDR3s include the opening cysteine and the closing phenylalanine or tryptophan. The order of the fields is V gene, D gene, J gene, clone size, CDR3 protein, CDR3 DNA. D genes are given only for firm matches. A row's size may be missing; if present it is once, few, many or a size class.

TRBV19,.,TRBJ2-2,few,CASSIWGPGELFF,TGTGCCAGTAGTATTTGGGGACCGGGGGAGCTGTTTTTT
TRBV28,TRBD1,TRBJ2-7,many,CASSLPTGGYYEQYF,TGTGCCAGCAGTTTACCGACAGGGGGCTACTACGAGCAGTACTTC
TRBV14,.,TRBJ1-2,many,CASSQDLRGYGYTF,TGTGCCAGCAGCCAAGATTTACGGGGGTATGGCTACACCTTC
TRBV11-2,.,TRBJ2-7,.,CASSLVDEQYF,TGTGCCAGCAGCTTAGTGGACGAGCAGTACTTC
TRBV7-3,.,TRBJ2-2,few,CASSSSMGTGELFF,TGTGCCAGCAGCTCCAGCATGGGCACCGGGGAGCTGTTTTTT
TRBV6-5,TRBD1,TRBJ1-1,.,CASSHRKGQAGVTEAFF,TGTGCCAGCAGCCACCGTAAAGGACAGGCCGGGGTCACTGAAGCTTTCTTT
TRBV24-1,TRBD2,TRBJ2-1,.,CATSEASGRNEQFF,TGTGCCACCAGTGAGGCTAGCGGGAGGAATGAGCAGTTCTTC
TRBV15,TRBD1,TRBJ2-6,few,CATSRLGQISGANVLTF,TGTGCCACCAGCAGACTGGGACAGATCTCTGGGGCCAACGTCCTGACTTTC
TRBV7-2,TRBD1,TRBJ2-7,many,CASSQGQGAFYEQYF,TGTGCCAGCAGCCAGGGGCAGGGGGCCTTCTACGAGCAGTACTTC
TRBV12-3/TRBV12-4,TRBD1,TRBJ1-1,many,CASSTDRGAEAFF,TGTGCCAGCAGTACCGACAGGGGCGCTGAAGCTTTCTTT
TRBV28,.,TRBJ2-5,few,CATLSTGPETQYF,TGTGCCACCTTAAGTACGGGCCCCGAGACCCAGTACTTC
TRBV6-2/TRBV6-3,.,TRBJ2-3,few,CASSYSEADTQYF,TGTGCCAGCAGTTACTCGGAGGCAGATACGCAGTATTTT
TRBV28,TRBD1,TRBJ2-1,.,CASRPTGDRNNEQFF,TGTGCCAGCAGGCCAACCGGGGACAGGAACAATGAGCAGTTCTTC
TRBV10-3,.,TRBJ2-5,many,CAIRGLQETQYF,TGTGCCATCAGGGGACTCCAAGAGACCCAGTACTTC
TRBV11-3,.,TRBJ2-2,many,CASSLTRSSGELFF,TGTGCCAGCAGCTTAACTCGGAGCTCGGGGGAGCTGTTTTTT
TRBV18,TRBD1,TRBJ1-1,many,CASSRGTGGVHTEAFF,TGTGCCAGCTCCCGGGGGACAGGGGGCGTTCACACTGAAGCTTTCTTT
TRBV2,TRBD2,TRBJ2-4,many,CASSELTSGRAKNIQYF,TGTGCCAGCAGTGAATTGACTAGCGGGCGGGCCAAAAACATTCAGTACTTC
TRBV3-1,.,TRBJ1-1,few,CASSSSSSTEAFF,TGTGCCAGCAGTTCATCATCGAGCACTGAAGCTTTCTTT
TRBV29-1,TRBD1,TRBJ1-1,many,CSVDGTDTEAFF,TGCAGCGTTGATGGGACAGACACTGAAGCTTTCTTT
TRBV7-6,.,TRBJ2-1,many,CASSLGSGGGAEVGEQFF,TGTGCCAGCAGCTTAGGTTCCGGTGGTGGCGCGGAGGTTGGTGAGCAGTTCTTC
TRBV19,TRBD1,TRBJ2-2,.,CASSPGGLRTGELFF,TGTGCCAGTAGTCCAGGGGGCTTGAGGACCGGGGAGCTGTTTTTT
TRBV12-3/TRBV12-4,TRBD1,TRBJ1-5,.,CASSQTGSYQRPQHF,TGTGCCAGCAGTCAGACAGGGTCGTATCAACGGCCCCAGCATTTT
TRBV6-2/TRBV6-3,.,TRBJ1-1,.,CASSYEGLRNTEAFF,TGTGCCAGCAGTTACGAGGGGCTCCGTAACACTGAAGCTTTCTTT
TRBV12-3/TRBV12-4,.,TRBJ2-2,few,CASSFRESGELFF,TGTGCCAGCAGTTTTAGAGAGAGCGGGGAGCTGTTTTTT
TRBV6-5,.,TRBJ1-5,many,CASSYEGSQPQHF,TGTGCCAGCAGTTACGAGGGGAGTCAGCCCCAGCATTTT
TRBV7-8,.,TRBJ1-2,.,CASSPHGGGAYGYTF,TGTGCCAGCAGCCCGCACGGGGGGGGAGCTTATGGCTACACCTTC
TRBV7-8,TRBD1,TRBJ2-5,.,CASSPTGAVQETQYF,TGTGCCAGCAGCCCGACAGGGGCGGTCCAAGAGACCCAGTACTTC
TRBV7-6,.,TRBJ2-2,few,CASSLATGSAGELFF,TGTGCCAGCAGCTTAGCCACGGGTTCCGCCGGGGAGCTGTTTTTT
TRBV15,TRBD2,TRBJ2-4,few,CATSRRAPGGENIQYF,TGTGCCACCAGCAGGAGGGCCCCGGGAGGGGAAAACATTCAGTACTTC
TRBV5-1,TRBD2,TRBJ2-1,many,CASSSKLPGLNLYNEQFF,TGCGCCAGCAGCAGCAAACTACCGGGACTAAATTTATACAATGAGCAGTTCTTC
TRBV13,.,TRBJ2-6,many,CASSFRVTDGANVLTF,TGTGCCAGCAGCTTCAGAGTGACAGATGGGGCCAACGTCCTGACTTTC
TRBV18,TRBD2,TRBJ2-1,few,CASSPRLAGPSSYNEQFF,TGTGCCAGCTCACCAAGACTAGCGGGTCCTAGCTCCTACAATGAGCAGTTCTTC
TRBV25-1,.,TRBJ2-5,many,CASSDATKGGKETQYF,TGTGCCAGCAGTGATGCAACGAAGGGCGGAAAAGAGACCCAGTACTTC
TRBV20-1,TRBD2,TRBJ2-7,.,CSATSGSIHEQYF,TGCAGTGCCACTAGCGGGAGCATCCACGAGCAGTACTTC